The 6 T cell receptor beta chains given below trace back to one sample, sequenced in a study of T cell responses to AZD1222 COVID-19 vaccine. The method was immunoSEQ multiplex PCR; TCRdb's version includes in-frame clones alone and lacks a portion of them. The repertoire holds 150,000 to 200,000 clones, with about 87% as singletons. Sequences were derived from peripheral blood, sampled 28 days after the second dose of the MenACWY control vaccine. The receptors derive from an adult who received the MenACWY meningococcal vaccine as a control.

The table lists this clone with a count of one. The J gene is TRBJ1-2, the V gene TRBV6-5; D might be TRBD1 (5 bases). Trimming took 0 bases from V and 0 from J, leaving 8 bases between them. Germline-derived CDR1 and CDR2 are MNHEY and SVGAGI. The CDR3 totals 15 residues. DNA of the CDR3: TGTGCCAGCAGTTACTCGAGGGGAACTAACTATGGCTACACCTTC. It is translated as CASSYSRGTNYGYTF.

The chain couples TRBV30 to TRBJ2-1; 7 positions agree with TRBD1. The germline V gene encodes CDR1 GTSNPN and CDR2 SVGIG (reference sequence). This CDR3 has 14 amino acids. Unmatched junction bases numbered 10, after V lost 3 bases and J lost 8 bases. CDR3: CAWSRKGARDEQFF. DNA of the CDR3: TGTGCCTGGAGCCGAAAGGGGGCGCGCGATGAGCAGTTCTTC.

The V call is TRBV18, the J call TRBJ2-7; tentative D call: TRBD2 (5 bases). The CDR3 extends over 15 amino acids. The germline gives CDR1 KGHSH, CDR2 LQKENI. Trimming took 0 bases from V and 3 from J, leaving 12 bases between them. As DNA, the CDR3 is TGTGCCAGCTCACCACCGGGAGCTCCACTCTACGAGCAGTACTTC. Translating it yields CASSPPGAPLYEQYF.

The chain employs TRBV24-1 and TRBJ2-1; D perhaps matches TRBD1 (5 bases). The CDR3 has 14 amino acids. Germline CDR1 KGHDR, CDR2 SFDVKD. The V gene lost 3 bases and the J gene lost 5 bases, with 10 bases spanning the gap. This CDR3 reads CATSDGAVDNEQFF. The CDR3 region has the DNA TGTGCCACCAGTGATGGGGCCGTGGACAATGAGCAGTTCTTC.

The V gene is TRBV5-6, the J gene TRBJ1-4; weak D call: TRBD1 (5 bases). The CDR3 loop spans 15 amino acids. The germline V gene encodes CDR1 SGHDT and CDR2 YYEEEE. Trimming took off 0 bases at V and 3 bases at J, with 9 bases between the two ends. CDR3 in amino acids: CASSLEQDPNEKLFF. The DNA for the CDR3 is TGTGCCAGCAGCTTGGAACAGGACCCTAATGAAAAACTGTTTTTT.

The chain uses TRBV15 and TRBJ2-1; 7 positions match TRBD2. The CDR3 runs 15 residues. Germline CDR1 LNHNV, CDR2 YYDKDF (reference sequence). V lost 1 base, J lost 5 bases, and 5 bases stayed unmatched. CDR3 DNA sequence: TGTGCCACCAGCAGAGCCGGGACTACCCACAATGAGCAGTTCTTC. Translated: CATSRAGTTHNEQFF.